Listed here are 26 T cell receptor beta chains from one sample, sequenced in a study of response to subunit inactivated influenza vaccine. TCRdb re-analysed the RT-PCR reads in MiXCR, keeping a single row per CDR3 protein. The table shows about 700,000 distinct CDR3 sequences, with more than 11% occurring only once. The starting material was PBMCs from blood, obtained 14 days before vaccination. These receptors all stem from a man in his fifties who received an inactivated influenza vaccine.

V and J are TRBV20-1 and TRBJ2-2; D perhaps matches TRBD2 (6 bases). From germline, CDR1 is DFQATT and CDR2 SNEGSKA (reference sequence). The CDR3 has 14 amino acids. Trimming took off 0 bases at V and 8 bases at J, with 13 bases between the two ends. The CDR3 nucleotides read TGCAGTGCTAGAGATGCGGAGGGCGAGGGGGAGCTGTTTTTT. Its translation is CSARDAEGEGELFF.

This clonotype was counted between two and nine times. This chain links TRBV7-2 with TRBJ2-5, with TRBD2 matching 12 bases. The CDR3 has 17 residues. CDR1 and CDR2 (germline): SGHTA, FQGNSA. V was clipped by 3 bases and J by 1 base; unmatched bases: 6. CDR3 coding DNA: TGTGCCAGCAGCTTTAGGTGGACTAGCGGGGTCCAAGAGACCCAGTACTTC. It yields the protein CASSFRWTSGVQETQYF.

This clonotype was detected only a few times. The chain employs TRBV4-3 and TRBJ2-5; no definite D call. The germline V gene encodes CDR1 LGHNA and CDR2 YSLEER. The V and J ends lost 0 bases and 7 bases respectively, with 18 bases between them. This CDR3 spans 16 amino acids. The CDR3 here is CASSQDIRVVEATQYF. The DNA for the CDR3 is TGCGCCAGCAGCCAAGATATTCGGGTGGTCGAAGCGACCCAGTACTTC.

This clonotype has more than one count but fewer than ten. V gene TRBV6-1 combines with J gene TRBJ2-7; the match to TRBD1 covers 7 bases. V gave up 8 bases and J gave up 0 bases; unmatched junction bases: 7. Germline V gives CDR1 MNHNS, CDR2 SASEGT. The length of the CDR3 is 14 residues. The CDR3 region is CASGWDRSSYEQYF. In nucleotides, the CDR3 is TGTGCCAGCGGATGGGACAGAAGCTCCTACGAGCAGTACTTC.

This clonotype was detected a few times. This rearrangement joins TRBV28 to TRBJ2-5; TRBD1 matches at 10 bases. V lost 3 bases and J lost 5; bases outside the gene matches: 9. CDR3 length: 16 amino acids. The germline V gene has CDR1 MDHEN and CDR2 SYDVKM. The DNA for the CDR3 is TGTGCCAGCAGTTTGCCGGGACAGGGGTCATGGGAGACCCAGTACTTC. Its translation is CASSLPGQGSWETQYF.

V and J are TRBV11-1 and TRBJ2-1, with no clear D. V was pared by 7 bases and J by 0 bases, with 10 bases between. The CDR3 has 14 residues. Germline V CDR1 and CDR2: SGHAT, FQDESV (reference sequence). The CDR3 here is CASTTASSYNEQFF. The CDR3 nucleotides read TGTGCCAGCACGACGGCTAGCTCCTACAATGAGCAGTTCTTC.

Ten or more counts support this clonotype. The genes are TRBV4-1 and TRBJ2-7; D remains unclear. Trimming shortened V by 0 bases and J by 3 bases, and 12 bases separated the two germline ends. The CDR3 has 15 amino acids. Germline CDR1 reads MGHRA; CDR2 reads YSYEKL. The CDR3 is CASSQDRYTGYEQYF. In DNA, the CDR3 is TGCGCCAGCAGCCAAGACCGGTATACTGGCTACGAGCAGTACTTC.

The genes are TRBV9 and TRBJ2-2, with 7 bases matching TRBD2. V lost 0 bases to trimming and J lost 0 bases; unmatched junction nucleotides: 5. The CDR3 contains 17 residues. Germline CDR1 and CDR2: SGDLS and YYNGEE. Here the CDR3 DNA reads TGTGCCAGCAGCGTAGGTTACAGCGGGGCGAACACCGGGGAGCTGTTTTTT. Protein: CASSVGYSGANTGELFF.

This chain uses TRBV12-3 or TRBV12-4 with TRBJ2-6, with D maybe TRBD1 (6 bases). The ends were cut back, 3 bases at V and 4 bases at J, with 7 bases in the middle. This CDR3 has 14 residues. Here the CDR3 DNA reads TGTGCCAGCAGTTTTGACAGGGGGGCCAACGTCCTGACTTTC. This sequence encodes CASSFDRGANVLTF.

The CDR3 spells CASSRLAAKNIQYF. In nucleotides, the CDR3 is TGTGCCAGCAGTCGACTAGCGGCCAAAAACATTCAGTACTTC. This rearrangement joins TRBV2 to TRBJ2-4, with 8 nucleotides matching TRBD2. From germline, CDR1 is SNHLY and CDR2 FYNNEI. J gave up 1 base and V 5 bases, and 1 base lay outside the gene matches. The CDR3 runs to 14 residues.

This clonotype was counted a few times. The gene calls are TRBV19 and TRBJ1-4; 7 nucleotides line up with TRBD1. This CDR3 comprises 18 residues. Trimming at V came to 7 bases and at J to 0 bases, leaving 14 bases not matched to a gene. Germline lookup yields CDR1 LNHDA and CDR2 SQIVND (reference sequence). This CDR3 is CASTRSGQSVATNEKLFF. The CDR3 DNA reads TGTGCCAGTACTCGCTCGGGACAGTCAGTCGCAACTAATGAAAAACTGTTTTTT.

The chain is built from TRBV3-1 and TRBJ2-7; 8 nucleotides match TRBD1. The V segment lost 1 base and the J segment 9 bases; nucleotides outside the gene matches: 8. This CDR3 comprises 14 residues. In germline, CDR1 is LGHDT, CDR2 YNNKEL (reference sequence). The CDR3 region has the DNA TGTGCCAGCAGCCAAGGGGACAGGCCCAATAGGCAGTACTTC. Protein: CASSQGDRPNRQYF.

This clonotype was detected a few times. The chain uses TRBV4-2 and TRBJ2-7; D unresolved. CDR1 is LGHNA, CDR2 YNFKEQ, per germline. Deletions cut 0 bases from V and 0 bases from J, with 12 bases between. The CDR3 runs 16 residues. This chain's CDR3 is CASSQDRTVTSYEQYF. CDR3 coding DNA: TGTGCCAGCAGCCAAGATAGGACGGTGACCTCCTACGAGCAGTACTTC.

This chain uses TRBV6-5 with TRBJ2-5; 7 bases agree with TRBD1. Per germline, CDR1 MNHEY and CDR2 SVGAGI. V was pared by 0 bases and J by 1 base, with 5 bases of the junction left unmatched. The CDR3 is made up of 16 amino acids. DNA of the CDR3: TGTGCCAGCAGTTACTCTTACCGACAGGGCCAAGAGACCCAGTACTTC. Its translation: CASSYSYRQGQETQYF.

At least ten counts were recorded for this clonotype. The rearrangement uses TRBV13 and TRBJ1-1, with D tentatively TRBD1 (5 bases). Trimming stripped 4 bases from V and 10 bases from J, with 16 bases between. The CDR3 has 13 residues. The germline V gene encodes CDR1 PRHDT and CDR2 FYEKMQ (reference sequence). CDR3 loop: CASSWGKGRRAFF. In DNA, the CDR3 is TGTGCCAGCAGCTGGGGGAAGGGAAGAAGAGCTTTCTTT. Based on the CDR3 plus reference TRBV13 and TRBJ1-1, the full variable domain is AAGVIQSPRHLIKEKRETATLKCYPIPRHDTVYWYQQGPGQDPQFLISFYEKMQSDKGSIPDRFSAQQFSDYHSELNMSSLELGDSALYFCASSWGKGRRAFFGQGTRLTVV.

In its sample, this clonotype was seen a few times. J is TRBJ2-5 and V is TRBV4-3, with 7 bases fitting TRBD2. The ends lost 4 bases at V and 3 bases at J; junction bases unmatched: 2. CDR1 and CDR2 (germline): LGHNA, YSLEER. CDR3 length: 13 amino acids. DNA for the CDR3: TGCGCCAGCAGCCTCCTAGCGGAAGAGACCCAGTACTTC. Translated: CASSLLAEETQYF.

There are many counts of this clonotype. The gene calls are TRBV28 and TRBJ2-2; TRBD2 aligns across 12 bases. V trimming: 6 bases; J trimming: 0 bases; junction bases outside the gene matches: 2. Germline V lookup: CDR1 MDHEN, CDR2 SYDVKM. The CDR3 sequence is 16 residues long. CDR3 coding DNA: TGTGCCAGCAGCCTAGCGGGAGGGCCGAACACCGGGGAGCTGTTTTTT. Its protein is CASSLAGGPNTGELFF.

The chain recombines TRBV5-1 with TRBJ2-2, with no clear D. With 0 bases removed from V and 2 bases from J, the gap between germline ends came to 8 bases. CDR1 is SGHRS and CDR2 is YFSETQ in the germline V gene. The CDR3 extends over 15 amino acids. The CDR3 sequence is CASSLEAINTGELFF. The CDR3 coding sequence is TGCGCCAGCAGCTTGGAGGCGATCAACACCGGGGAGCTGTTTTTT.

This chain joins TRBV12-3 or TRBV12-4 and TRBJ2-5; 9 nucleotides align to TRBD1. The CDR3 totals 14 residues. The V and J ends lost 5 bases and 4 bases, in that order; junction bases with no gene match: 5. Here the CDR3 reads CASSGGQGRETQYF. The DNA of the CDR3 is TGTGCCAGCAGTGGGGGACAGGGTCGAGAGACCCAGTACTTC.

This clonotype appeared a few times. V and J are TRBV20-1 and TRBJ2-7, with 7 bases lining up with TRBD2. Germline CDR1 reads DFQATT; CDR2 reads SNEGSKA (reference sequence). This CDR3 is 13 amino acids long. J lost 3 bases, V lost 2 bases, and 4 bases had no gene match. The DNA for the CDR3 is TGCAGTGCTAGATTTGGGGGGGGCTACGAGCAGTACTTC. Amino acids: CSARFGGGYEQYF.

The CDR3 DNA reads as TGCAGTGCTAGTAAAGGGCAAGGAGGTAACCATGAGCAGTTCTTC. Its protein is CSASKGQGGNHEQFF. This chain joins TRBV20-1 and TRBJ2-1; perhaps TRBD2 as D (5 bases). The CDR3 has 15 residues. Between the trimmed V and J ends, which lost 3 bases and 8 bases, there was a span of 20 bases. Germline V gene sequence: CDR1 DFQATT, CDR2 SNEGSKA (reference sequence).

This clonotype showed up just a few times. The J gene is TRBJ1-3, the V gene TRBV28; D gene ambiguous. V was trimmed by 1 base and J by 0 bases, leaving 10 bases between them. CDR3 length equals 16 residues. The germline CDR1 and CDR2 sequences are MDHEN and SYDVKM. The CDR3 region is CASSLFGRLSGNTIYF. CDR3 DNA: TGTGCCAGCAGTTTATTTGGACGGCTCTCTGGAAACACCATATATTTT.

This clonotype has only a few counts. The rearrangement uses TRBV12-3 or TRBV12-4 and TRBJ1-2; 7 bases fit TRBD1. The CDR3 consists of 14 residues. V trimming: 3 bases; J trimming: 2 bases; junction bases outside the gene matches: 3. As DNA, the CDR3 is TGTGCCAGCAGTTTTGGGACAGAGAACTATGGCTACACCTTC. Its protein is CASSFGTENYGYTF.

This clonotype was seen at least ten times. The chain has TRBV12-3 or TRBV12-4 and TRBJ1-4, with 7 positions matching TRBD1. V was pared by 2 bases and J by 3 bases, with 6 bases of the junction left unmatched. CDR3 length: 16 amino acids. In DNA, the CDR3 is TGTGCCAGCAGTTTAAGTTACGGGACAGCTAATGAAAAACTGTTTTTT. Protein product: CASSLSYGTANEKLFF.

CDR3 coding DNA: TGCAGTGCCAACCTCGGTCCCGGCGGTCTCGAGCAGTACTTC. It translates to CSANLGPGGLEQYF. The chain employs TRBV20-1 and TRBJ2-7; D is undetermined. Trimming cost V 6 bases and J 6 bases, with 21 bases left between them. The germline V gene encodes CDR1 DFQATT and CDR2 SNEGSKA (reference sequence). There are 14 residues in the CDR3.

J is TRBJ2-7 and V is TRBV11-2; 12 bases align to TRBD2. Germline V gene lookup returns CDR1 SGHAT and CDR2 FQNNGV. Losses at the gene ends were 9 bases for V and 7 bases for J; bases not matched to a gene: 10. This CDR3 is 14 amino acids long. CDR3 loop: CASGRLAGAREQYF. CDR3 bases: TGTGCCAGTGGGCGACTAGCGGGAGCCAGGGAGCAGTACTTC.